Listed below are T cell receptor beta chains from one sample, sequenced in a study of T cell responses to AZD1222 COVID-19 vaccine. Using immunoSEQ multiplex PCR, the repertoire was profiled, and TCRdb retains in-frame clones only, with some absent. The sample comprises over 120,000 clones, roughly nine tenths of which are singletons, and around 1.6% rests with the top ten. The specimen was peripheral blood, collected on day 0 of AZD1222 vaccination. Source of these receptors: an adult in good health. The CDR3 runs from the conserved cysteine through the conserved F or W. The D gene is left open where the match is weak. For some rows the clone size is stated as once, few or many, or as a class when expanded; others skip it.

clone_size	v_call	d_call	j_call	cdr3_aa	cdr3_nt
-	TRBV9	-	TRBJ1-1	CASSVNPLPNTEAFF	TGTGCCAGCAGCGTTAACCCCCTGCCGAACACTGAAGCTTTCTTT
once	TRBV5-6	-	TRBJ2-2	CASTPEGGYTGELFF	TGTGCCAGCACCCCTGAGGGGGGCTACACCGGGGAGCTGTTTTTT
-	TRBV11-2	-	TRBJ1-1	CASSFRTVGTEAFF	TGTGCCAGCAGCTTCCGGACAGTGGGCACTGAAGCTTTCTTT
once	TRBV2	-	TRBJ1-6	CASSEAGASSYNSPLHF	TGTGCCAGCAGTGAAGCGGGCGCGAGCTCCTATAATTCACCCCTCCACTTT
-	TRBV18	TRBD1	TRBJ1-5	CASSLDRGNQPQHF	TGTGCCAGCTCGCTCGACAGGGGCAATCAGCCCCAGCATTTT
once	TRBV6-5	TRBD2	TRBJ2-1	CASNLAGGSGNEQFF	TGTGCCAGCAATCTAGCGGGAGGGTCAGGGAATGAGCAGTTCTTC
-	TRBV6-5	-	TRBJ1-3	CASSSGQTGNTIYF	TGTGCCAGCAGTTCAGGACAGACTGGAAACACCATATATTTT
-	TRBV27	TRBD2	TRBJ2-3	CASRRPTSGYTDTQYF	TGTGCCAGCAGGCGACCCACTAGCGGGTACACAGATACGCAGTATTTT
-	TRBV6-6	TRBD2	TRBJ2-3	CASSPELLAGAPDTQYF	TGTGCCAGCAGTCCCGAATTACTAGCGGGAGCACCAGATACGCAGTATTTT
-	TRBV7-9	-	TRBJ1-1	CASSPWGGNTEAFF	TGTGCCAGCAGCCCTTGGGGGGGCAACACTGAAGCTTTCTTT
-	TRBV7-6	-	TRBJ1-5	CASSLARGVAQPQHF	TGTGCCAGCAGCTTAGCTAGGGGGGTGGCTCAGCCCCAGCATTTT
-	TRBV25-1	-	TRBJ1-1	CASSLLGNTEAFF	TGTGCCAGCAGTCTCCTGGGGAACACTGAAGCTTTCTTT
-	TRBV9	-	TRBJ2-7	CASMGRVGEQYF	TGTGCCAGCATGGGCAGGGTAGGCGAGCAGTACTTC
-	TRBV19	TRBD1	TRBJ1-1	CASRSGQGNTEAFF	TGTGCCAGTAGGTCGGGACAGGGGAACACTGAAGCTTTCTTT
once	TRBV7-9	-	TRBJ1-4	CASSPYRETNEKLFF	TGTGCCAGCAGCCCCTACAGGGAGACTAATGAAAAACTGTTTTTT
once	TRBV2	-	TRBJ2-4	CASSEGAGKNIQYF	TGTGCCAGCAGTGAAGGGGCAGGGAAAAACATTCAGTACTTC
once	TRBV5-1	-	TRBJ1-2	CASSSAGQLYGYTF	TGCGCCAGCAGTTCCGCCGGACAGCTCTATGGCTACACCTTC
-	TRBV18	-	TRBJ1-1	CASSPPSNTEAFF	TGTGCCAGCTCACCCCCCTCGAACACTGAAGCTTTCTTT
-	TRBV3-1/TRBV3-2	-	TRBJ2-1	CASSQAYEQFF	TGTGCCAGCAGCCAAGCGTACGAGCAGTTCTTC
few	TRBV30	-	TRBJ1-6	CAWARDPQSPLHF	TGTGCCTGGGCAAGGGACCCCCAGTCACCCCTCCACTTT
-	TRBV4-2	-	TRBJ1-1	CASSVEGREGEAFF	TGTGCCAGCAGCGTCGAGGGCAGGGAGGGTGAAGCTTTCTTT
few	TRBV29-1	TRBD1	TRBJ1-1	CSADRDSPNTEAFF	TGCAGCGCTGACCGGGACAGCCCGAACACTGAAGCTTTCTTT
-	TRBV6-1	-	TRBJ1-5	CASSEDVGRDQPQHF	TGTGCCAGCAGTGAAGATGTGGGCCGCGATCAGCCCCAGCATTTT
-	TRBV7-3	-	TRBJ2-1	CASSLVPQTDEQFF	TGTGCCAGCAGCTTAGTCCCTCAAACGGATGAGCAGTTCTTC
-	TRBV19	TRBD1	TRBJ1-1	CASRPILGTVRSLNTEAFF	TGTGCCAGTAGGCCCATCCTGGGGACAGTAAGATCCCTGAACACTGAAGCTTTCTTT
-	TRBV5-4	-	TRBJ2-7	CASSPGTVYEQYF	TGTGCCAGCAGCCCTGGGACCGTCTACGAGCAGTACTTC
-	TRBV6-5	-	TRBJ2-3	CAIGTPSTDTQYF	TGTGCCATCGGGACACCAAGCACAGATACGCAGTATTTT
-	TRBV7-9	-	TRBJ1-2	CASSPQVGGIYGYTF	TGTGCCAGCAGCCCGCAGGTGGGAGGGATCTATGGCTACACCTTC
-	TRBV30	-	TRBJ1-3	CAFSHQSRSGNTIYF	TGTGCCTTTTCCCACCAGAGCAGGTCAGGAAACACCATATATTTT
few	TRBV6-4	-	TRBJ2-1	CASSGDGARGDEQFF	TGTGCCAGCAGCGGTGACGGGGCCAGGGGTGATGAGCAGTTCTTC
once	TRBV7-9	-	TRBJ1-6	CASSLGGQGGSPLHF	TGTGCCAGCAGCCTCGGGGGGCAGGGTGGCTCACCCCTCCACTTT
-	TRBV28	TRBD1	TRBJ2-2	CASVAGGANTGELFF	TGTGCCAGCGTCGCAGGGGGTGCGAACACCGGGGAGCTGTTTTTT
-	TRBV5-1	-	TRBJ2-7	CASSIGGTGMSEQYF	TGCGCCAGCAGCATAGGCGGGACGGGTATGTCCGAGCAGTACTTC
-	TRBV19	-	TRBJ1-3	CASRDPGNTIYF	TGTGCCAGTAGGGACCCTGGAAACACCATATATTTT
-	TRBV4-1	TRBD1	TRBJ1-5	CASSQVTGVGQPQHF	TGCGCCAGCAGCCAAGTGACAGGGGTTGGGCAGCCCCAGCATTTT
once	TRBV27	-	TRBJ1-4	CASSFQSTNEKLFF	TGTGCCAGCAGTTTCCAATCAACTAATGAAAAACTGTTTTTT
-	TRBV6-5	-	TRBJ2-1	CASSLSQVRAAEFF	TGTGCCAGCAGTCTTTCCCAAGTCCGAGCGGCTGAGTTCTTC
-	TRBV7-9	-	TRBJ1-5	CASSHEGSGHNQPQHF	TGTGCCAGCAGCCACGAGGGTTCAGGACACAATCAGCCCCAGCATTTT
-	TRBV7-8	-	TRBJ2-1	CASSPTRDTTYNEQFF	TGTGCCAGCAGCCCGACCCGGGACACCACCTACAATGAGCAGTTCTTC
-	TRBV30	-	TRBJ1-2	CAWSVLRANGYTF	TGTGCCTGGAGTGTACTCAGGGCGAACGGCTACACCTTC
-	TRBV7-7	-	TRBJ1-1	CASSLSGTYNTEAFF	TGTGCTAGCAGCTTATCCGGGACATACAACACTGAAGCTTTCTTT